In its sample, the clone carrying this T cell receptor beta chain was seen many times. Its antigen is as yet unknown. Researchers tagged individual cDNA molecules with unique molecular identifiers. A single record per CDR3 protein comes from TCRdb applying MiXCR to the 5' RACE reads. This sample has 25,000 to 35,000 distinct CDR3 sequences, with roughly 3.9% found just once. Germline V CDR1 and CDR2: MGHRA, YSYEKL. The V and J ends lost 4 bases and 0 bases, in that order; junction bases with no gene match: 8. This CDR3 is 16 amino acids long. The sample comes from a study of early T cells in non-severe SARS-CoV-2 infection. Notes on the study in general: Reliance on VDJdb matching favored anti-spike CD8 responses; private and CD4 specificities were missed.

This clonotype was sampled from an adult who was a healthcare worker with PCR-confirmed SARS-CoV-2 infection or an uninfected control (not recorded which). V gene TRBV4-1 combines with J gene TRBJ2-7; 8 nucleotides line up with TRBD1. Material for sequencing was whole blood. This CDR3 is CASSPGQAKSSYEQYF. The CDR3 DNA reads TGCGCCAGCAGCCCGGGACAGGCGAAGAGCTCCTACGAGCAGTACTTC.